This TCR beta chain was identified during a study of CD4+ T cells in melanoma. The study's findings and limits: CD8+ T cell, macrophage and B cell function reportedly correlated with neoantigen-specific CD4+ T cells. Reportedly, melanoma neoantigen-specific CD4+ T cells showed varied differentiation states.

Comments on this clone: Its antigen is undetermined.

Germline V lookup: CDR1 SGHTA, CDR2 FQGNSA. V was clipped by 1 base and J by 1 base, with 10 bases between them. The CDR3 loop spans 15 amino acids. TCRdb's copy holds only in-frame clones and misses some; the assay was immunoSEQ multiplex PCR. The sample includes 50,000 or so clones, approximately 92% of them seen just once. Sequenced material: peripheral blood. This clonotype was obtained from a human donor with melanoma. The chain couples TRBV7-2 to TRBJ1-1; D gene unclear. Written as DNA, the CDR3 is TGTGCCAGCAGCTTAGTCGCAGGTACGAACACTGAAGCTTTCTTT. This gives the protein CASSLVAGTNTEAFF.